This T cell receptor (beta chain) was identified in a study of T cells in localized non-small cell lung cancer (TCRdb year 2020). Regarding the complete study: The study examined T cell repertoires in under 300 patients with early-stage NSCLC and compared tumors with uninvolved tumor-adjacent lungs. The cohort was made up of about 240 treatment-naive NSCLC patients whose localized lung tumors had been resected. A mean age of approximately 70 years was recorded for the NSCLC patients, of whom roughly 130 were male and 107 were female.

At diagnosis, peripheral blood, uninvolved tumor-adjacent lung and tumor were collected and stored as a combination of fresh-frozen and FFPE material. Blood samples were analyzed as peripheral blood mononuclear cells for TCR repertoire profiling. The immunoSEQ Assay was used to sequence TCR beta CDR3 regions from DNA. Regarding the original processing steps: To compute T cell density, TCR beta template counts were normalized to usable DNA, which was estimated by amplifying housekeeping genes. The preseqR package was used to estimate richness by extrapolating to 400,000 templates for PBMC samples and to 120,000 templates for tissue samples. Clonality was taken to be one minus Pielou's evenness. Differential abundance testing on productive amino-acid clonotypes, with a minimum total count of 5 and an alpha of 0.1, was used to identify tissue-enriched TCRs. The Jaccard Index and the Morisita Overlap Index were used to quantify repertoire overlap between compartments. GLIPH grouped TCR beta CDR3s together with public tetramer-defined viral CDR3s, and a viral motif had to include at least three viral sequences and show V-gene enrichment. Sourced from immuneACCESS, this table was stored by TCRdb with only in-frame sequences that have V and J called. A share of the clones is absent; for the studies checked, an unresolved V gene accounts for under half, and the remainder has no known explanation. Clone size and V and J calls were adopted from that table, with D and trimming inferred from the DNA. Across this sample there are tens of thousands of clones, with 80% seen only once. Of the sample, around 21% falls within the top ten clones.

Only a few counts were recorded for this clone. Its antigen is unknown. It has no much larger one-base neighbor in the sample; base qualities were not kept. V loses 4 bases, J loses 5 bases, and the germline ends lie 9 bases apart. According to the germline V gene, CDR1 reads KGHSH and CDR2 reads LQKENI. The CDR3 measures 13 amino acids from cysteine to phenylalanine. The retained sequence is limited to the CDR3, 39 bases, with the frame set at the first base. The research as a whole found: A median of approximately 55 of the top 100 tumor clones were detected in paired uninvolved adjacent lung, and about 29 of these tumor clones were also found among the top 100 clones of the paired uninvolved adjacent lung. Multi-region tumor sequencing was not performed, so intratumor heterogeneity could not be excluded. Uninvolved tumor-adjacent lung showed the highest T cell clonality, higher than tumor, which suggests more focused antigenic responses in the uninvolved tumor-adjacent lung. Since the design was exploratory, TCR variables were selected using unadjusted p-values with no false-discovery rate correction. Longer overall survival was associated with higher blood T cell density, whereas shorter survival was associated with higher adjacent-lung clonality.

The sample here was PBMCs, taken before any cancer treatment. The sequence is built from TRBV18 and TRBJ1-5; no D gene can be assigned with confidence. This clonotype originated in a man aged 40-75 years with stage II squamous cell lung carcinoma. In nucleotides, the sequence is TGTGCCAGCTCACTTGATGGGGATCAGCCCCAGCATTTT. Translated, this is CASSLDGDQPQHF. Here the CDR3 is joined to the reference TRBV18 and TRBJ1-5 genes, and the full variable domain is: NAGVMQNPRHLVRRRGQEARLRCSPMKGHSHVYWYRQLPEEGLKFMVYLQKENIIDESGMPKERFSAEFPKEGPSILRIQQVVRGDSAAYFCASSLDGDQPQHFGDGTRLSIL.